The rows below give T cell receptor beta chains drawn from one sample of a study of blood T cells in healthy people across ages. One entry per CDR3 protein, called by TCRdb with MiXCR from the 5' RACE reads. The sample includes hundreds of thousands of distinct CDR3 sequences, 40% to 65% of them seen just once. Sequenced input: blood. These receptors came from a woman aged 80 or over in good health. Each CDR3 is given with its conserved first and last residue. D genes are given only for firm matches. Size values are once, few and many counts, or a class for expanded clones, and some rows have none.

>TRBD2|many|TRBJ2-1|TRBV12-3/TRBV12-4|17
TGTGCCAGCAGTCCCCCGCCGGGAGGGGACTCCTACAATGAGCAGTTCTTC
CASSPPPGGDSYNEQFF
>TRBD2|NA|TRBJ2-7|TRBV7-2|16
TGTGCCAGCAGCCGCTTCGCCGGGACTAGACTAGGCGAGCAGTACTTC
CASSRFAGTRLGEQYF
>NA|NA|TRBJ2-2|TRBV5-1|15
TGCGCCAGCAGCCCGGGCGCCCGTAACGCCGGGGAGCTGTTTTTT
CASSPGARNAGELFF
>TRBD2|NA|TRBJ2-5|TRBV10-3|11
TGTGCCGCGGGAGTTAGGGAGACCCAGTACTTC
CAAGVRETQYF
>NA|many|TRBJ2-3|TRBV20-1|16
TGCAGTGCTGCCAAAAACTCAGGGAGAGGCTATTGGAGGCAGTATTTT
CSAAKNSGRGYWRQYF
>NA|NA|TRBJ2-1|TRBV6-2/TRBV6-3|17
TGTGCCAGCAGTGGCACCGCTATCGGGAGACTTGTCAATGGGCAGTTCTTC
CASSGTAIGRLVNGQFF
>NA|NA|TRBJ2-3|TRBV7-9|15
TGTGCCAGCAGCCCGAGACAGGGAGGTTCAGATACGCAGTATTTT
CASSPRQGGSDTQYF
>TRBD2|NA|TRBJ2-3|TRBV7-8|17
TGTGCCAGCAGCTACCCAGCGGGGGGAATCCTCGGAGATACGCAGTATTTT
CASSYPAGGILGDTQYF
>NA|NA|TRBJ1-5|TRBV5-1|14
TGCGCCAGCAGCTTGGGTTCAGGGCGGGAGCCCCAGCATTTT
CASSLGSGREPQHF
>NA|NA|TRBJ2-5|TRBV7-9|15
TGTGCCAGCAGCCTCTGGCAGGGGTACCAAGAGACCCAGTACTTC
CASSLWQGYQETQYF
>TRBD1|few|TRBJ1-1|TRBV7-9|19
TGTGCCAGCAGCTTAGGACGGGGACAGGGAGGGGTATTATGGACTGAAGCTTTCTTT
CASSLGRGQGGVLWTEAFF
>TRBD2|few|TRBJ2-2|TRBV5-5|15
TGTGCCAGCACACCGGGAGGCAGATCCACCGGGGAGCTGTTTTTT
CASTPGGRSTGELFF
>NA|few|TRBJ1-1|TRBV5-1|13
TGCGCCAGCAGCTTGTTTGGGGACACTGAAGCTTTCTTT
CASSLFGDTEAFF
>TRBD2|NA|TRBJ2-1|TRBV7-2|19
TGTGCCAGCAGCTTAGGGGCTAGCGGGGGGCTGAGCTCCTACAATGAGCAGTTCTTC
CASSLGASGGLSSYNEQFF
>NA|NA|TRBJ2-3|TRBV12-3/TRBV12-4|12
TGTGCCAGCAGCAAACCCGGGCGGACGCAGTATTTT
CASSKPGRTQYF
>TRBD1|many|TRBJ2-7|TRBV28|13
TGTGCCAGCAGCATCCGGGACAGGGGAGATCAGTACTTC
CASSIRDRGDQYF
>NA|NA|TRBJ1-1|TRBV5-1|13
TGCGCCAGCAGCCCCTGGGGGAACACTGAAGCTTTCTTT
CASSPWGNTEAFF
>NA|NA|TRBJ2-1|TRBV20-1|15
TGCAGTGCTAGAGACGCAGGGAGTACCTACAATGAGCAGTTCTTC
CSARDAGSTYNEQFF
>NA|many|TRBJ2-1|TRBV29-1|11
TGCAGCGTTGACAAGTACAATGAGCAGTTCTTC
CSVDKYNEQFF
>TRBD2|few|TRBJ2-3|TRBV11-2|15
TGTGTCAGCAGCTTAGAATCGCTAGCGGGAGAGGCGCAGTATTTT
CVSSLESLAGEAQYF
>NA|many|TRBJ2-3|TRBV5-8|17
TGTGCCAGCAGCTTGAGTCTGATCCTAGTTAGCACAGATACGCAGTATTTT
CASSLSLILVSTDTQYF
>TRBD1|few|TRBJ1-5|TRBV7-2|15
TGTGCCAGCAACTCGGGACAGGGAGATCGTCAGCCCCAGCATTTT
CASNSGQGDRQPQHF
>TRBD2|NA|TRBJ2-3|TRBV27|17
TGTGCCAGCAGTCCCTTATGGAGTAGCGGGGTCACAGATACGCAGTATTTT
CASSPLWSSGVTDTQYF
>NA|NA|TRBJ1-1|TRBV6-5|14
TGTGCCAGCAGTTACTTCGGGAGGACACCTGAAGCTTTCTTT
CASSYFGRTPEAFF
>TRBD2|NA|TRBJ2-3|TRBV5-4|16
TGTGCCAGCAGCCGGACTAGCGGGAGTAACACAGATACGCAGTATTTT
CASSRTSGSNTDTQYF
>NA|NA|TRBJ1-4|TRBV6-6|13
TGTGCCAGCAGTTACTCGTGGAATGAAAAACTGTTTTTT
CASSYSWNEKLFF
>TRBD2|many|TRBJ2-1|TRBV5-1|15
TGCGCCAGCAGCTTGGTCGGGGGGATATACAATGAGCAGTTCTTC
CASSLVGGIYNEQFF
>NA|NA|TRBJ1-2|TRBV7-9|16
TGTGCCAGCAGCTCGTACAGGGCCCAGGGTAACTATGGCTACACCTTC
CASSSYRAQGNYGYTF
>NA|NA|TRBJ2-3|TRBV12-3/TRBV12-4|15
TGTGCCAGCAGTGAGACCCCCACGGGCACAGATACGCAGTATTTT
CASSETPTGTDTQYF
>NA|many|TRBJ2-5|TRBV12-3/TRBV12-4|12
TGTGCCAGCAGTTTGATCGGGGAGACCCAGTACTTC
CASSLIGETQYF
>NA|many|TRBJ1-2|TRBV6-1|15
TGTGCCAGCAGTGTACATATAGGAGAAGGAAATGGCTACACCTTC
CASSVHIGEGNGYTF
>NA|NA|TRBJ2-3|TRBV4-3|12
TGCGCCAGCAGCCACGAGGGGGAGGCGCAGTATTTT
CASSHEGEAQYF
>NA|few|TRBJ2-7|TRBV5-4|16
TGTGCCAGCAGCACGGACAGAGCCTCTGGGGCCGACGAGCAGTACTTC
CASSTDRASGADEQYF
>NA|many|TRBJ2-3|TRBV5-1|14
TGCGCCAGCAGTCCGGACCCTAGCACAGATACGCAGTATTTT
CASSPDPSTDTQYF
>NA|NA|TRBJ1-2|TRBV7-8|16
TGTGCCAGGAGCTTAGAGCGGGCACGGGGATTGAGTGGCTACACCTTC
CARSLERARGLSGYTF
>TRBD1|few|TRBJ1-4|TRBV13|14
TGTGCCAGCAGCCCGAGCAGGGGGGATGAAAAACTGTTTTTT
CASSPSRGDEKLFF
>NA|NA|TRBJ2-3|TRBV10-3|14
TGTGCCATCAGTGACGGCCAGGGTAGAGATACGCAGTATTTT
CAISDGQGRDTQYF
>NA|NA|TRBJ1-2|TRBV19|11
TGTGCCAGTAGGGTGGACTATGGCTACACCTTC
CASRVDYGYTF
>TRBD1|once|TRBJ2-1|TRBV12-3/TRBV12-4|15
TGTGCCAGCAGTTTGGTAGACAGGGTAGGTGATGAGCAGTTCTTC
CASSLVDRVGDEQFF
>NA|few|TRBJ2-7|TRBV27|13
TGTGCCAGCAGCTGGGGCTTCCCCTACGAGCAGTACTTC
CASSWGFPYEQYF
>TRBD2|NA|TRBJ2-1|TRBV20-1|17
TGCAGTGCTCCCGTTGGGCGGGGGGGTGGCTCCTACAATGAGCAGTTCTTC
CSAPVGRGGGSYNEQFF
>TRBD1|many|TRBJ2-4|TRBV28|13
TGTGCCAGCAGACGGACAGGGGGAAACATTCAGTACTTC
CASRRTGGNIQYF
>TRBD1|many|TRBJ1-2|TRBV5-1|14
TGCGCCAGCAGCGTCGGGACAGTATCGGATGGCTACACCTTC
CASSVGTVSDGYTF
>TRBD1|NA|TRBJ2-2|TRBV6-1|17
TGTGCCAGCAGGTCAGGGGGACAGGGCCCGAACACCGGGGAGCTGTTTTTT
CASRSGGQGPNTGELFF
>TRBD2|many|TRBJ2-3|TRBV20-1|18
TGCAGTGCTAGATTCGGGACTAGCGGGAGGGCTCACACAGATACGCAGTATTTT
CSARFGTSGRAHTDTQYF